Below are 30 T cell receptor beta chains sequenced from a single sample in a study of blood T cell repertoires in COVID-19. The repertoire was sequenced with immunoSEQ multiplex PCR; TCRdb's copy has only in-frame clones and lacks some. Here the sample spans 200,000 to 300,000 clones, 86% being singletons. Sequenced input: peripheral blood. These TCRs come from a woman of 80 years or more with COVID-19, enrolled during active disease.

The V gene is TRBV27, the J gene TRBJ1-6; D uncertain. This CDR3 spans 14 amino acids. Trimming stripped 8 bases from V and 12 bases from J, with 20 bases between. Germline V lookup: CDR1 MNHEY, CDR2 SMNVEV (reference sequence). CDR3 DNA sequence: TGTGCCAGCTCTCTGCAGGCAGGAATTCAACCCCTCCACTTT. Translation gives CASSLQAGIQPLHF.

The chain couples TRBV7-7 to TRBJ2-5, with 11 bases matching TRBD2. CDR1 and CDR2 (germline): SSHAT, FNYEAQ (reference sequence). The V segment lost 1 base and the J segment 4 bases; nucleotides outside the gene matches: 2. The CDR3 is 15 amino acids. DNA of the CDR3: TGTGCCAGCAGCTTAGGGCTAGCGGGGGGAGAGACCCAGTACTTC. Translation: CASSLGLAGGETQYF.

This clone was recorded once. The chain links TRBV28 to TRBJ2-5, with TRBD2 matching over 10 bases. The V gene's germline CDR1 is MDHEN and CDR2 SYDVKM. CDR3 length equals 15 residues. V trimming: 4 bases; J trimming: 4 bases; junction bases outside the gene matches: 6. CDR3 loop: CASSSSGGDGETQYF. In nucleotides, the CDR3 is TGTGCCAGCAGTTCTAGCGGGGGAGATGGAGAGACCCAGTACTTC.

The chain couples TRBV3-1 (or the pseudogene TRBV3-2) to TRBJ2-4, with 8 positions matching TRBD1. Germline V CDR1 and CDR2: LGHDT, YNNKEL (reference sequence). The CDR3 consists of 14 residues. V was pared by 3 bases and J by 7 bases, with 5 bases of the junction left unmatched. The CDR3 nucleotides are TGTGCCAGCAGCCACGGACAGGGCCAGAACATTCAGTACTTC. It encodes CASSHGQGQNIQYF.

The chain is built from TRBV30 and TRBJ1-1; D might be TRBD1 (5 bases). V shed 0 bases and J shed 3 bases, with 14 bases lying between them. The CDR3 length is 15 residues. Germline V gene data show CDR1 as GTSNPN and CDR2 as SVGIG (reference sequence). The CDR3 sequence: CAWSVRGREDTEAFF. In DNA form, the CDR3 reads TGTGCCTGGAGTGTACGCGGCAGGGAGGACACTGAAGCTTTCTTT.

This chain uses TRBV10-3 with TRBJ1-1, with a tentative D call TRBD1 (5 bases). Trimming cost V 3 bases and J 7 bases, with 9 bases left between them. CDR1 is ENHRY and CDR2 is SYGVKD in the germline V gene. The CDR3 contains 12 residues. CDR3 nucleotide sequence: TGTGCCATCAGTGAAGGGCAGGGTGAAGCTTTCTTT. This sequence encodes CAISEGQGEAFF.

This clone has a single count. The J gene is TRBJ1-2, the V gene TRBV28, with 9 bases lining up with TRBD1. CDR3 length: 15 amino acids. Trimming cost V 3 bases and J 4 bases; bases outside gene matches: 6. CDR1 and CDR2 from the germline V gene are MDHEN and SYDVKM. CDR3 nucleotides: TGTGCCAGCAGTTTGGCTACAGGGGGCGCCTATGGCTACACCTTC. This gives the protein CASSLATGGAYGYTF.

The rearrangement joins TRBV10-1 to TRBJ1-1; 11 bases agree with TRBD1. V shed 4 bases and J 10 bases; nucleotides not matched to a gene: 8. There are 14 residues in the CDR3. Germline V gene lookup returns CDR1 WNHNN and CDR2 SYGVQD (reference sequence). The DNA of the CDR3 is TGCGCCAGCAGTGCCGGACAGGGGGCGGTTAGAGCTTTCTTT. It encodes CASSAGQGAVRAFF.

CDR3 in DNA: TGTGCCAGCAGCGGCAGGGGGGTCGCAGCTTTCTTT. It yields the protein CASSGRGVAAFF. The chain employs TRBV2 and TRBJ1-1, with 7 nucleotides matching TRBD1. Trimming took 6 bases from V and 10 from J; bases not matched to a gene: 8. This CDR3 contains 12 residues. Germline V gene lookup returns CDR1 SNHLY and CDR2 FYNNEI.

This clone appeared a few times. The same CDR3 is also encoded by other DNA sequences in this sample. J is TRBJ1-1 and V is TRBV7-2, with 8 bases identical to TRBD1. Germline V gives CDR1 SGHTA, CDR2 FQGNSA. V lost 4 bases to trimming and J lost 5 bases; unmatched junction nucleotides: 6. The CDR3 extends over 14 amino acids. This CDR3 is CASSSRQGKTEAFF. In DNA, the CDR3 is TGTGCCAGCAGCTCTAGACAGGGGAAGACTGAAGCTTTCTTT.

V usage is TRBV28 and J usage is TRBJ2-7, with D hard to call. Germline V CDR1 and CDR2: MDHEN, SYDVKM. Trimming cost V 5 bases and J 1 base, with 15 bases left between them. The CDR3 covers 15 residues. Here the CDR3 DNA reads TGTGCCAGCAGTCCAGGTGGAACTTCTTCCTACGAGCAGTACGTC. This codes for CASSPGGTSSYEQYV.

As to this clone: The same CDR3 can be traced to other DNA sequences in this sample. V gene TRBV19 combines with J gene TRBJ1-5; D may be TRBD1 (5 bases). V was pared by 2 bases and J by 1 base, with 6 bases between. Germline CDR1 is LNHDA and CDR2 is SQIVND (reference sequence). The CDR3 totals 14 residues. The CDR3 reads CASSIQGSNQPQHF. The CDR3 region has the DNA TGTGCCAGTAGTATACAGGGCAGCAATCAGCCCCAGCATTTT.

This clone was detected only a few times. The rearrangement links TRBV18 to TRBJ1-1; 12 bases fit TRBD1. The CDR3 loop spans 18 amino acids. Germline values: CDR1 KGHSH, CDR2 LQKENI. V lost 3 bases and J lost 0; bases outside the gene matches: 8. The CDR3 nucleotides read TGTGCCAGCTCACCGAAATCTGGGACAGGGGGCCTGAACACTGAAGCTTTCTTT. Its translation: CASSPKSGTGGLNTEAFF.

The CDR3 protein is CASSTRQEPWAQHF. DNA for the CDR3: TGTGCCAGTAGTACCCGACAGGAACCTTGGGCCCAGCATTTT. This chain links TRBV19 with TRBJ1-5; perhaps TRBD1 as D (6 bases). The CDR3 length is 14 residues. V dropped 4 bases and J dropped 11 bases, with 18 bases sitting between them. CDR1 and CDR2 from the germline V gene are LNHDA and SQIVND (reference sequence).

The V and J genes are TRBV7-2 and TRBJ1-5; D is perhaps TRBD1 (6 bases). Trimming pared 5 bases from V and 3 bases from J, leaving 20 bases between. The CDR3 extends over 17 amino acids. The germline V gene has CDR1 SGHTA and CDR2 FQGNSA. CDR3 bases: TGTGCCAGCAGCCAATCCCGAAGGGGGACACACAATCAGCCCCAGCATTTT. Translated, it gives CASSQSRRGTHNQPQHF.

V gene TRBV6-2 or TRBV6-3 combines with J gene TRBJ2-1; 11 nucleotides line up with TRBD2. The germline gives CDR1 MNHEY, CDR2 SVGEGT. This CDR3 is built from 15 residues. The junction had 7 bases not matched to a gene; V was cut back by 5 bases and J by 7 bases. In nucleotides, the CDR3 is TGTGCCAGCAGTCATAGCGGGGGGGCCGGGAATGAGCAGTTCTTC. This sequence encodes CASSHSGGAGNEQFF.

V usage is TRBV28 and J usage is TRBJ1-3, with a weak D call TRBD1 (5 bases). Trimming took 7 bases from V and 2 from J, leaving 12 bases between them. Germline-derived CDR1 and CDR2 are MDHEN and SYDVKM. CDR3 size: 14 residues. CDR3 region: CASTPGGTGNTIYF. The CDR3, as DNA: TGTGCCAGCACCCCGGGGGGTACTGGAAACACCATATATTTT.

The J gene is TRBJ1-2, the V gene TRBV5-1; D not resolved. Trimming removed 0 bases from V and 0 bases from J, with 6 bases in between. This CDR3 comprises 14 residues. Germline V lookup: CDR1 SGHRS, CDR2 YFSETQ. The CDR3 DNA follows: TGCGCCAGCAGCTTGGAGCGGGCTAACTATGGCTACACCTTC. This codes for CASSLERANYGYTF.

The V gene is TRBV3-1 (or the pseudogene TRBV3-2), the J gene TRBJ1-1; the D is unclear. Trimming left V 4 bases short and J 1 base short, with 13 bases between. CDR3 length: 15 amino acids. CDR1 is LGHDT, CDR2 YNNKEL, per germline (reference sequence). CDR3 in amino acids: CASSPRTNRNTEAFF. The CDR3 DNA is TGTGCCAGCAGCCCCCGAACGAACAGGAACACTGAAGCTTTCTTT.

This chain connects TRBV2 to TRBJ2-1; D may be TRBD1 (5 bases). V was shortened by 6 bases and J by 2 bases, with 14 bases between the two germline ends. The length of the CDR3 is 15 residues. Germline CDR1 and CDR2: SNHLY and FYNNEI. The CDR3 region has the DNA TGTGCCAGCAGCAATGGAGACAGAACCTACAATGAGCAGTTCTTC. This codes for CASSNGDRTYNEQFF.

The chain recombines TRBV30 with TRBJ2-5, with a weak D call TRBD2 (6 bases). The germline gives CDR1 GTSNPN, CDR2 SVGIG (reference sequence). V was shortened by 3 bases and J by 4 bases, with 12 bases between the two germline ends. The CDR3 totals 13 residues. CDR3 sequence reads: CAWSQGAGETQYF. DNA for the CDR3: TGTGCCTGGAGCCAGGGAGCGGGAGAGACCCAGTACTTC.

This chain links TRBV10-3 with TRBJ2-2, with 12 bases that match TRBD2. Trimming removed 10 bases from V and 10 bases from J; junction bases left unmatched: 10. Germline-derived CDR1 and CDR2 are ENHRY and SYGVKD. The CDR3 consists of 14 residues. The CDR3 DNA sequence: TGTGCCACGCTACAGACTAGCGGGGGTTCGGAGCTGTTTTTT. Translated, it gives CATLQTSGGSELFF.

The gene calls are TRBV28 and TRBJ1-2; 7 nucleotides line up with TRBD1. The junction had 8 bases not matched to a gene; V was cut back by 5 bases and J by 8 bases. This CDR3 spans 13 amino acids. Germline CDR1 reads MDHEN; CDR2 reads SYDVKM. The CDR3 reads CASSTAGGSGYTF. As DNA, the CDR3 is TGTGCCAGCAGTACCGCAGGGGGAAGCGGCTACACCTTC.

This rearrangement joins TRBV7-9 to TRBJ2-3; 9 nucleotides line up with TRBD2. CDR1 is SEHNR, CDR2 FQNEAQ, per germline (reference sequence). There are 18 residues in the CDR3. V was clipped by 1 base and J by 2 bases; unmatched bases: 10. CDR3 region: CASSLGQKAGGHTDTQYF. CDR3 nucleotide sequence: TGTGCCAGCAGCTTAGGCCAGAAGGCGGGGGGGCACACAGATACGCAGTATTTT.

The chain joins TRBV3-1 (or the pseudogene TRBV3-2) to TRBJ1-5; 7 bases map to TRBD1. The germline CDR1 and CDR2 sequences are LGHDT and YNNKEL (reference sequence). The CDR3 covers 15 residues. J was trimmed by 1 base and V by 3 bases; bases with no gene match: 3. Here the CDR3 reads CASSQTGPSNQPQHF. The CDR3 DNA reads TGTGCCAGCAGCCAGACAGGGCCAAGCAATCAGCCCCAGCATTTT.

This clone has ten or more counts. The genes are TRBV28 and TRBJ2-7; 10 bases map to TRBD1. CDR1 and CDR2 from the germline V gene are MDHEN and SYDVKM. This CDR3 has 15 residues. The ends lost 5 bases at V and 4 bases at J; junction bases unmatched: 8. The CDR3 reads CASSPRTGGMYEQYF. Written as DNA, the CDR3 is TGTGCCAGCAGTCCCAGGACAGGGGGGATGTACGAGCAGTACTTC.

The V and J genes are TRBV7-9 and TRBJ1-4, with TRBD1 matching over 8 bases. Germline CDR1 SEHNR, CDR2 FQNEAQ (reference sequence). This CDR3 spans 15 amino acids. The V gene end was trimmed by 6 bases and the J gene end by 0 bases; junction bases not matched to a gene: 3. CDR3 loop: CASRATGATNEKLFF. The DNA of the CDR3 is TGTGCCAGCAGAGCGACAGGGGCAACTAATGAAAAACTGTTTTTT.

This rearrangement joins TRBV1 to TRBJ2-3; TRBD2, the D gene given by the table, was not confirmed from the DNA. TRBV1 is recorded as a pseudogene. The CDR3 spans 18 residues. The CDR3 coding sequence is TGCACCAGCAGCCCCGTTTTGATAGCGGGGGTTCCCACAGATACGCAGTATTTT. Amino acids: CTSSPVLIAGVPTDTQYF.

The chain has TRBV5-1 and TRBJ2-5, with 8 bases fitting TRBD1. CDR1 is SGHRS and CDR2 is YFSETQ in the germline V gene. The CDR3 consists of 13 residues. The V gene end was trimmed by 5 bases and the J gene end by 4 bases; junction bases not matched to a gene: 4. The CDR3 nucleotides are TGCGCCAGCAGGGAAGGGACAGGAGAGACCCAGTACTTC. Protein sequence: CASREGTGETQYF.

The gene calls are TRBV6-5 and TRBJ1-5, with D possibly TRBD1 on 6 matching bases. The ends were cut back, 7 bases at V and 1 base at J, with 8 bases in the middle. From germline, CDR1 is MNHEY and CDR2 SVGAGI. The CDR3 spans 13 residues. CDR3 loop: CASMTGSNQPQHF. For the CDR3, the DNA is TGTGCCAGCATGACAGGAAGCAATCAGCCCCAGCATTTT.